This entry lists 29 T cell receptor beta chains sequenced from one sample in a study of blood T cell repertoires in COVID-19. Profiling relied on immunoSEQ multiplex PCR, and the TCRdb table lists in-frame clones only, not all of them. The data show around 66,000 clones, 70% to 90% seen once. Sequencing was done on a sample of peripheral blood. Source of these receptors: a man in his sixties with acute or convalescent COVID-19.

V and J are TRBV21-1 and TRBJ1-4; TRBD1 reflects the table's D call only, with no check against the DNA. TRBV21-1 is termed a pseudogene. The CDR3 sequence is 19 residues long. The CDR3 loop reads CASSLRLQGVSATNEKLFF. Written as DNA, the CDR3 is TGTGCCAGCAGTTTGCGGTTACAGGGGGTGAGTGCAACTAATGAAAAACTGTTTTTT.

The CDR3 reads CAGSGLTPSGANVLTF. CDR3 nucleotide sequence: TGTGCCGGCTCGGGGTTAACACCCTCTGGGGCCAACGTCCTGACTTTC. This chain uses TRBV28 with TRBJ2-6, with D tentatively TRBD2 (5 bases). Trimming left V 11 bases short and J 0 bases short, with 17 bases between. This CDR3 comprises 16 residues. The V gene's germline CDR1 is MDHEN and CDR2 SYDVKM.

The rearrangement links TRBV4-3 to TRBJ1-6; D is uncertain. Trimming removed 4 bases at V and 7 bases at J, with 8 bases between. The CDR3 totals 13 residues. CDR1 LGHNA and CDR2 YSLEER come from the germline V gene. CDR3 region: CASSPNRNSPLHF. CDR3 nucleotide sequence: TGCGCCAGCAGCCCAAACAGAAATTCACCCCTCCACTTT.

The chain carries TRBV4-3 and TRBJ2-7; 9 positions agree with TRBD1. Per germline, CDR1 LGHNA and CDR2 YSLEER. V trimming: 1 base; J trimming: 1 base; junction bases outside the gene matches: 17. The CDR3 extends over 20 amino acids. The CDR3 nucleotides are TGCGCCAGCAGCCAAGCTCAGACCCCTCGAACAGGGGGCTGGTCCTACGAGCAGTACTTC. As protein: CASSQAQTPRTGGWSYEQYF.

This clone was counted a single time. The chain has TRBV10-3 and TRBJ2-7; a possible D gene is TRBD2 (6 bases). The CDR3 extends over 14 amino acids. Germline CDR1 is ENHRY and CDR2 is SYGVKD. V lost 4 bases to trimming and J lost 7 bases, with 17 bases between them. The CDR3 bases are TGTGCCATCAGTGTCACCAGTCAAAGCGGGGAGCAGTACTTC. Amino acid sequence: CAISVTSQSGEQYF.

The chain uses TRBV9 and TRBJ2-3; 9 bases map to TRBD2. The germline gives CDR1 SGDLS, CDR2 YYNGEE. The V and J ends lost 4 bases and 4 bases, in that order; junction bases with no gene match: 4. The CDR3 has 14 residues. CDR3 in amino acids: CASSSRTSADTQYF. The CDR3 bases are TGTGCCAGCAGCTCCCGGACTAGCGCAGATACGCAGTATTTT.

This chain links TRBV6-6 with TRBJ2-1; 9 nucleotides agree with TRBD1. The V gene's germline CDR1 is MNHNY and CDR2 SVGAGI (reference sequence). J gave up 4 bases and V 5 bases, and 12 bases lay outside the gene matches. This CDR3 contains 17 residues. The CDR3 spells CASSQDLTGGGYNEQFF. The CDR3 DNA is TGTGCCAGCAGTCAGGACCTAACAGGGGGCGGATACAATGAGCAGTTCTTC.

A remark on this clone: This same CDR3 is encoded by further DNA sequences in the sample. This chain links TRBV29-1 with TRBJ2-1; 8 bases agree with TRBD1. Trimming removed 1 base from V and 1 base from J; junction bases left unmatched: 3. Per the germline V gene, CDR1 is SQVTM and CDR2 is ANQGSEA. The CDR3 consists of 15 residues. The CDR3 loop is CSVEGTGRSYNEQFF. The CDR3 DNA sequence: TGCAGCGTTGAAGGGACAGGGCGTTCCTACAATGAGCAGTTCTTC.

The chain is built from TRBV9 and TRBJ1-1; 7 bases agree with TRBD1. There are 13 residues in the CDR3. CDR1 SGDLS and CDR2 YYNGEE come from the germline V gene. J was trimmed by 6 bases and V by 6 bases; bases with no gene match: 8. The CDR3 is CASTKDRASEAFF. The DNA for the CDR3 is TGTGCCAGCACTAAAGACAGGGCCTCTGAAGCTTTCTTT.

Worth noting for this clone: This specimen includes other DNA sequences encoding the same CDR3. The chain carries TRBV5-6 and TRBJ2-7; 8 positions agree with TRBD1. Trimming removed 0 bases from V and 4 bases from J; junction bases left unmatched: 3. This CDR3 is 14 amino acids long. Germline CDR1 and CDR2: SGHDT and YYEEEE. This CDR3 reads CASSLGQGAYEQYF. CDR3 DNA sequence: TGTGCCAGCAGCTTGGGGCAGGGGGCGTACGAGCAGTACTTC.

This clone was seen a few times. The V and J genes are TRBV14 and TRBJ1-1, with 7 bases lining up with TRBD1. Germline V gene data show CDR1 as SGHDN and CDR2 as FVKESK. Unmatched junction bases numbered 6, after V lost 4 bases and J lost 7 bases. The CDR3 is 13 residues long. The CDR3 DNA reads as TGTGCCAGCAGCCGCGACAGGGACATTGAAGCTTTCTTT. Its translation: CASSRDRDIEAFF.

The rearrangement uses TRBV29-1 and TRBJ1-1; 7 nucleotides match TRBD1. The CDR3 is 13 residues long. The V gene's germline CDR1 is SQVTM and CDR2 ANQGSEA. V shed 6 bases and J 3 bases; nucleotides not matched to a gene: 7. CDR3 DNA: TGCAGCGTGATTAGGGGGCCGTACACTGAAGCTTTCTTT. Its translation: CSVIRGPYTEAFF.

CDR3 region: CASSSLREQPYNSPLHF. Written as DNA, the CDR3 is TGTGCCAGCAGTTCACTCCGGGAACAGCCTTATAATTCACCCCTCCACTTT. The chain links TRBV5-6 to TRBJ1-6; unclear D gene. Trimming left V 5 bases short and J 4 bases short, with 19 bases between. CDR1 and CDR2 from the germline V gene are SGHDT and YYEEEE. CDR3 length equals 17 residues.

The genes are TRBV7-2 and TRBJ1-1, with TRBD1 identical over 7 bases. The CDR3 contains 13 residues. J was trimmed by 4 bases and V by 2 bases; bases with no gene match: 1. In germline, CDR1 is SGHTA, CDR2 FQGNSA. The CDR3 bases are TGTGCCAGCAGCTTATACAGGGGCACTGAAGCTTTCTTT. Translation: CASSLYRGTEAFF.

This clone was seen only once. The chain couples TRBV9 to TRBJ1-2; 7 bases map to TRBD1. The V segment lost 3 bases and the J segment 2 bases; nucleotides outside the gene matches: 7. Per the germline V gene, CDR1 is SGDLS and CDR2 is YYNGEE. CDR3 length: 15 amino acids. The CDR3 loop reads CASSGSGTENYGYTF. DNA of the CDR3: TGTGCCAGCAGCGGGTCCGGGACAGAGAACTATGGCTACACCTTC.

V is TRBV14 and J is TRBJ1-4, with TRBD1 identical over 7 bases. This CDR3 contains 15 residues. CDR1 and CDR2 (germline): SGHDN, FVKESK. Losses at the gene ends were 4 bases for V and 4 bases for J; bases not matched to a gene: 6. This chain's CDR3 is CASSLQGVNNEKLFF. Written as DNA, the CDR3 is TGTGCCAGCAGCCTGCAGGGGGTTAATAATGAAAAACTGTTTTTT.

The V gene is TRBV28, the J gene TRBJ1-6; 9 bases align to TRBD1. J gave up 9 bases and V 8 bases, and 8 bases lay outside the gene matches. CDR3 size: 14 residues. Germline values: CDR1 MDHEN, CDR2 SYDVKM. The CDR3 DNA is TGTGCCAGCGGCCCGACAGGGGGTTCTTCACCCCTCCACTTT. Residues: CASGPTGGSSPLHF.

The chain uses TRBV7-9 and TRBJ2-7; 9 bases agree with TRBD2. CDR1 is SEHNR and CDR2 is FQNEAQ in the germline V gene (reference sequence). The ends lost 5 bases at V and 0 bases at J; junction bases unmatched: 2. The CDR3 consists of 14 residues. The DNA of the CDR3 is TGTGCCAGCAGCCCTAGCGGGGACTCCTACGAGCAGTACTTC. The encoded protein is CASSPSGDSYEQYF.

The V call is TRBV27, the J call TRBJ2-1, with 9 bases fitting TRBD2. The CDR3 totals 13 residues. Germline V gene sequence: CDR1 MNHEY, CDR2 SMNVEV (reference sequence). The V and J ends lost 7 bases and 5 bases, in that order; junction bases with no gene match: 3. CDR3 region: CASTLAGHNEQFF. Written as DNA, the CDR3 is TGTGCCAGCACGCTAGCGGGGCACAATGAGCAGTTCTTC.

The chain links TRBV6-6 to TRBJ1-4; 7 nucleotides match TRBD1. Germline lookup yields CDR1 MNHNY and CDR2 SVGAGI (reference sequence). CDR3 length equals 15 residues. V was clipped by 6 bases and J by 8 bases; unmatched bases: 12. The CDR3 here is CASRQTGSGREKLFF. As DNA, the CDR3 is TGTGCCAGCAGACAGACAGGGTCGGGACGGGAAAAACTGTTTTTT.

J is TRBJ1-2 and V is TRBV6-5, with TRBD1 identical over 8 bases. J was trimmed by 4 bases and V by 6 bases; bases with no gene match: 7. Germline assignment: CDR1 MNHEY and CDR2 SVGAGI. The CDR3 contains 14 residues. In nucleotides, the CDR3 is TGTGCCAGCAGCCCCGGACAGGGTTCCTATGGCTACACCTTC. Its protein is CASSPGQGSYGYTF.

This chain uses TRBV4-3 with TRBJ1-2, with 7 bases identical to TRBD1. The CDR3 consists of 13 residues. After removal of 4 bases from V and 5 bases from J, the junction contained 4 bases not matched to a gene. Germline V CDR1 and CDR2: LGHNA, YSLEER. CDR3 region: CASSPTTGYGYTF. The CDR3 DNA sequence: TGCGCCAGCAGCCCGACGACAGGGTATGGCTACACCTTC.

J is TRBJ2-7 and V is TRBV19; 10 bases fit TRBD1. Germline V CDR1 and CDR2: LNHDA, SQIVND (reference sequence). The CDR3 has 14 residues. V was clipped by 8 bases and J by 5 bases; unmatched bases: 9. The chain's CDR3 is CASSNRDRGHEQYF. The CDR3 DNA follows: TGTGCCAGTTCCAACCGGGACAGGGGTCACGAGCAGTACTTC.

The chain uses TRBV7-9 and TRBJ1-5; TRBD1 is a possible D gene (6 bases). V shed 4 bases and J shed 6 bases, with 10 bases lying between them. CDR3 length: 13 amino acids. CDR1 and CDR2 from the germline V gene are SEHNR and FQNEAQ (reference sequence). The CDR3 DNA sequence: TGTGCCAGCAGCTCGACAGGTTCTCAGCCCCAGCATTTT. The encoded protein is CASSSTGSQPQHF.

The sample holds a few counts of this clone. This chain joins TRBV9 and TRBJ1-1; 7 nucleotides align to TRBD1. Trimming at V came to 4 bases and at J to 2 bases, leaving 5 bases not matched to a gene. The CDR3 extends over 14 amino acids. Germline CDR1 SGDLS, CDR2 YYNGEE. The chain's CDR3 is CASSPRTGNTEAFF. CDR3 DNA sequence: TGTGCCAGCAGCCCCAGGACAGGTAACACTGAAGCTTTCTTT. The full variable domain, its missing parts supplied by reference TRBV9 and TRBJ1-1, is DSGVTQTPKHLITATGQRVTLRCSPRSGDLSVYWYQQSLDQGLQFLIQYYNGEERAKGNILERFSAQQFPDLHSELNLSSLELGDSALYFCASSPRTGNTEAFFGQGTRLTVV.

The rearrangement joins TRBV4-3 to TRBJ2-6; 8 bases agree with TRBD1. The trim removed 2 bases at V and 4 bases at J, leaving 4 bases unmatched. This CDR3 is built from 16 residues. From germline, CDR1 is LGHNA and CDR2 YSLEER. The CDR3 region is CASSQQTGAGANVLTF. The CDR3 DNA reads as TGCGCCAGCAGCCAACAGACAGGGGCCGGGGCCAACGTCCTGACTTTC.

A single count supports this clone. The chain is built from TRBV5-5 and TRBJ1-2, with a weak D call TRBD1 (6 bases). The CDR3 extends over 16 amino acids. The V and J ends lost 1 base and 7 bases respectively, with 20 bases between them. Per the germline V gene, CDR1 is SGHKS and CDR2 is YYEKEE (reference sequence). As DNA, the CDR3 is TGTGCCAGCAGCTTGTGGGTGGCTAACAGGGAAAGTGGCTACACCTTC. This translates into CASSLWVANRESGYTF.

CDR3 in DNA: TGTGCCAGCAGTTACGTAAAGGGGGCTATGAATGAGCAGTTCTTC. Translation: CASSYVKGAMNEQFF. The chain combines TRBV6-2 or TRBV6-3 with TRBJ2-1; 7 bases map to TRBD1. CDR1 is MNHEY and CDR2 is SVGEGT in the germline V gene. CDR3 size: 15 residues. The V gene end was trimmed by 2 bases and the J gene end by 7 bases; junction bases not matched to a gene: 8.

The chain combines TRBV10-3 with TRBJ2-1, with 9 bases that match TRBD2. V lost 8 bases and J lost 6; bases outside the gene matches: 5. The germline CDR1 and CDR2 sequences are ENHRY and SYGVKD. The CDR3 consists of 13 residues. As DNA, the CDR3 is TGTGCCATCGAGGCTAGCGGGGCCAATGAGCAGTTCTTC. It translates to CAIEASGANEQFF.